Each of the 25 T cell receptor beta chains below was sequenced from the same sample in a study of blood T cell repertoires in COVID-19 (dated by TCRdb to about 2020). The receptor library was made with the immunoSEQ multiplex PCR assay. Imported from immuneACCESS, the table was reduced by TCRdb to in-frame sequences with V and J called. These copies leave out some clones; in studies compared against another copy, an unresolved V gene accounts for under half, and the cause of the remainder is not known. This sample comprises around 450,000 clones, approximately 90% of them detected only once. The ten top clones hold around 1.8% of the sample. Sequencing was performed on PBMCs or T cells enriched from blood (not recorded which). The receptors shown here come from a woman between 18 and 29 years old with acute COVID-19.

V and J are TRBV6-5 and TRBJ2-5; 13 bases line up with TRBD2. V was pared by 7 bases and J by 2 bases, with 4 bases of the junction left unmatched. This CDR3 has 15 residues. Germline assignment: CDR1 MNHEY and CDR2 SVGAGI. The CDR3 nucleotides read TGTGCCAGCACCCTACTAGCGGGGGGGCAAGAGACCCAGTACTTC. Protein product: CASTLLAGGQETQYF.

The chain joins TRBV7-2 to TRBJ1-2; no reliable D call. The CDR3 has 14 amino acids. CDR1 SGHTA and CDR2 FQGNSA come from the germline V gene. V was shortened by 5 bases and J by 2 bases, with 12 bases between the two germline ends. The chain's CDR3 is CASSPGASNYGYTF. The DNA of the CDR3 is TGTGCCAGCAGCCCCGGTGCCTCCAACTATGGCTACACCTTC.

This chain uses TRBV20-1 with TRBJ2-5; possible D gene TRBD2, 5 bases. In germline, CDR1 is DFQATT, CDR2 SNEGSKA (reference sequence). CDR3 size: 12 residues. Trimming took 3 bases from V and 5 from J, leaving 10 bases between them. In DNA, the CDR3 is TGCAGTGCTAGTACAGCGGAGGAGACCCAGTACTTC. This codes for CSASTAEETQYF.

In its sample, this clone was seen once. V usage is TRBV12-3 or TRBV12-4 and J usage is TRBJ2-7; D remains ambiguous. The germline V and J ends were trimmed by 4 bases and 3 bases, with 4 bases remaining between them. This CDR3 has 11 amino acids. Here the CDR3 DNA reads TGTGCCAGCAGTTCTAGCTACGAGCAGTACTTC. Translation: CASSSSYEQYF.

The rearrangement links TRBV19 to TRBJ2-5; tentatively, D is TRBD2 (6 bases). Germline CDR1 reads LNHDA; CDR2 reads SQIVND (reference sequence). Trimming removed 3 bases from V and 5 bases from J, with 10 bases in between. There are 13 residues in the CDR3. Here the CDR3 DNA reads TGTGCCAGTAGTATCCAGCTAGCGGAGACCCAGTACTTC. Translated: CASSIQLAETQYF.

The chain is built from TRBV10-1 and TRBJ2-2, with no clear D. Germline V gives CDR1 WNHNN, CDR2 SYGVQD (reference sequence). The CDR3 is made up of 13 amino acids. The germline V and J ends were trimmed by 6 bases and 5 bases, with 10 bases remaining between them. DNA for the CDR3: TGCGCCAGCAGCGCCCGAGTGACCGGGGAGCTGTTTTTT. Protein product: CASSARVTGELFF.

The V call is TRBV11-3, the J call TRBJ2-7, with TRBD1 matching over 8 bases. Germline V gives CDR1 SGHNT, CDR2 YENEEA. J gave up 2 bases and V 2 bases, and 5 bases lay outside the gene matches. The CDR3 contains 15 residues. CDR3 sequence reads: CASSLMSGGAYEQYF. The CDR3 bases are TGTGCCAGCAGCTTAATGTCAGGGGGCGCCTACGAGCAGTACTTC.

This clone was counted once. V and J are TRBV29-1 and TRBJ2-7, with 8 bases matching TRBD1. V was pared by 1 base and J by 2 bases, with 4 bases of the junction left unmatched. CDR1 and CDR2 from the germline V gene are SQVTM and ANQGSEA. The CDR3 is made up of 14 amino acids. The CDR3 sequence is CSVEGRTGTYEQYF. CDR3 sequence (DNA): TGCAGCGTTGAAGGTAGGACAGGGACCTACGAGCAGTACTTC.

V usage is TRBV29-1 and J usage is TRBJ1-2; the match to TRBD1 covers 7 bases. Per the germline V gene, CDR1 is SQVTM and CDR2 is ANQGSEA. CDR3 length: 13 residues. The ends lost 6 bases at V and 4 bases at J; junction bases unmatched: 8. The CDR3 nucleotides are TGCAGCGTGCGGACAGGAGAAACCTATGGCTACACCTTC. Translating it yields CSVRTGETYGYTF. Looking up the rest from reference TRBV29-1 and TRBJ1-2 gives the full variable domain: SAVISQKPSRDICQRGTSLTIQCQVDSQVTMMFWYRQQPGQSLTLIATANQGSEATYESGFVIDKFPISRPNLTFSTLTVSNMSPEDSSIYLCSVRTGETYGYTFGSGTRLTVV.

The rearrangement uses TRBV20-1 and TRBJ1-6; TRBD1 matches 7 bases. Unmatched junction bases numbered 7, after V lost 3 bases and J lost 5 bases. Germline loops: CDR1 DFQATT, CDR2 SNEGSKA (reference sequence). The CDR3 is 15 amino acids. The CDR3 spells CSASATGTDNSPLHF. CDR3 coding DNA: TGCAGTGCTAGTGCTACCGGGACAGATAATTCACCCCTCCACTTT.

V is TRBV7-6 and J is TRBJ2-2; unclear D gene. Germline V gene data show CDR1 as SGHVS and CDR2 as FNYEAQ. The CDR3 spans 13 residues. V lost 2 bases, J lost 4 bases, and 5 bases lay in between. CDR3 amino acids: CASSLMSTGELFF. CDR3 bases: TGTGCCAGCAGCTTAATGAGCACCGGGGAGCTGTTTTTT.

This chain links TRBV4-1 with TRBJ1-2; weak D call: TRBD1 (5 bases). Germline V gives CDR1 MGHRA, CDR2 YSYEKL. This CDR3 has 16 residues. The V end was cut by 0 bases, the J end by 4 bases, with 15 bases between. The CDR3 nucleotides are TGCGCCAGCAGCCAAGATTCCGCAGGGAACGGCTATGGCTACACCTTC. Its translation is CASSQDSAGNGYGYTF.

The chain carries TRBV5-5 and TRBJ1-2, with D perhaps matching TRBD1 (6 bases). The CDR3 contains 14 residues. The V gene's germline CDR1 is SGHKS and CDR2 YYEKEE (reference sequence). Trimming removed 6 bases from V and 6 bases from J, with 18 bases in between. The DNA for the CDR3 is TGTGCCAGCATCTATTTTACAGGGATGGATGGCTACACCTTC. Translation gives CASIYFTGMDGYTF.

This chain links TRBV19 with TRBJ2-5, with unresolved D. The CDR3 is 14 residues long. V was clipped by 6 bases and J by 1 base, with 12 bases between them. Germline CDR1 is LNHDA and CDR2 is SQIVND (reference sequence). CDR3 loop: CASRGSPFQETQYF. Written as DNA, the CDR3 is TGTGCCAGTAGGGGCAGCCCGTTCCAAGAGACCCAGTACTTC. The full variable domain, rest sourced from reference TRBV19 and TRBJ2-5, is DGGITQSPKYLFRKEGQNVTLSCEQNLNHDAMYWYRQDPGQGLRLIYYSQIVNDFQKGDIAEGYSVSREKKESFPLTVTSAQKNPTAFYLCASRGSPFQETQYFGPGTRLLVL.

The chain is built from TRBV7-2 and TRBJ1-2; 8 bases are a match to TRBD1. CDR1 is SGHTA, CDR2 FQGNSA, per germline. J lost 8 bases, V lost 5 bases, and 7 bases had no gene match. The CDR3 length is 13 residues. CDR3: CASSPGQGVGYTF. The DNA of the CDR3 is TGTGCCAGCAGCCCCGGACAGGGAGTCGGCTACACCTTC.

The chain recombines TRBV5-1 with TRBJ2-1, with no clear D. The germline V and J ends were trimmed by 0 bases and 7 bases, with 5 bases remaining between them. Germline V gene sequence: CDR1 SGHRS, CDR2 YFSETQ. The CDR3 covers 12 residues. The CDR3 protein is CASSLGRNEQFF. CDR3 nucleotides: TGCGCCAGCAGCTTGGGGAGAAATGAGCAGTTCTTC.

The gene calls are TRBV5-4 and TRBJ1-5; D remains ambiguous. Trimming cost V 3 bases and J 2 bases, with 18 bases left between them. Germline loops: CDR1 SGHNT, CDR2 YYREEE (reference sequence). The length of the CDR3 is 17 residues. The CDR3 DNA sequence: TGTGCCAGCAGCTCCGGTCCGGGGAAGGGTGGCAATCAGCCCCAGCATTTT. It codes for CASSSGPGKGGNQPQHF.

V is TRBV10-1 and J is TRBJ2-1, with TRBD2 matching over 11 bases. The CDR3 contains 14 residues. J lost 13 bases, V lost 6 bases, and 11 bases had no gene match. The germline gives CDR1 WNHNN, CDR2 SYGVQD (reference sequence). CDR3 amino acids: CASSEIRLAGYQFF. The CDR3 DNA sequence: TGCGCCAGCAGCGAAATTCGACTAGCGGGGTATCAGTTCTTC.

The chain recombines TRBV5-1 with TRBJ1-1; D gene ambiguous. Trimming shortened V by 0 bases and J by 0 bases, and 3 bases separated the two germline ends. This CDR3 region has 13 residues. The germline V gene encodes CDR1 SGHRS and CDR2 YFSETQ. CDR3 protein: CASSLALNTEAFF. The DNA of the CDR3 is TGCGCCAGCAGCTTGGCTCTGAACACTGAAGCTTTCTTT.

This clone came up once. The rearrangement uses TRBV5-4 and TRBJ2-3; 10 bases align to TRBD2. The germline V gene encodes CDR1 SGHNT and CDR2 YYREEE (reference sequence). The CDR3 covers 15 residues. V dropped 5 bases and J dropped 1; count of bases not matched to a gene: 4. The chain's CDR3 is CASSPSGGGTDTQYF. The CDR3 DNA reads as TGTGCCAGCAGTCCGAGCGGGGGGGGCACAGATACGCAGTATTTT. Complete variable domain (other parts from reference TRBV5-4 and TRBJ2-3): ETGVTQSPTHLIKTRGQQVTLRCSSQSGHNTVSWYQQALGQGPQFIFQYYREEENGRGNFPPRFSGLQFPNYSSELNVNALELDDSALYLCASSPSGGGTDTQYFGPGTRLTVL.

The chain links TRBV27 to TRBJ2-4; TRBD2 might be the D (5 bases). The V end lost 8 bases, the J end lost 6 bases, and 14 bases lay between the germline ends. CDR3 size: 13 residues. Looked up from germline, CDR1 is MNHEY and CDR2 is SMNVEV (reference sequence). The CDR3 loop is CASLLTGRNIQYF. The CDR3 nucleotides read TGTGCCAGCCTACTAACGGGGAGAAACATTCAGTACTTC.

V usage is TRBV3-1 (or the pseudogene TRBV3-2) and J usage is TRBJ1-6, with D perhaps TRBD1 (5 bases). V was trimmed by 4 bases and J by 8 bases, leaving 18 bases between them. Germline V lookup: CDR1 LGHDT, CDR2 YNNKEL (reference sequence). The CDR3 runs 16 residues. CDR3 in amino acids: CASSPRWGTADSPLHF. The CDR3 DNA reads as TGTGCCAGCAGCCCTCGGTGGGGCACTGCGGATTCACCCCTCCACTTT.

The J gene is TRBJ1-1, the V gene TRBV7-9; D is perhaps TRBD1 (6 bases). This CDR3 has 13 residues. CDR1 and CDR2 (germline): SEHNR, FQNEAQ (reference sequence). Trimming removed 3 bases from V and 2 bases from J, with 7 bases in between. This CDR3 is CASSLDSNTEAFF. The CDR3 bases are TGTGCCAGCAGCTTGGACAGCAACACTGAAGCTTTCTTT.

In DNA, the CDR3 is TGCGCCAGCAGCTTGACCCCAAAAGGAGCCTACGAGCAGTACTTC. As protein: CASSLTPKGAYEQYF. The gene calls are TRBV5-1 and TRBJ2-7; D not resolved. Germline loops: CDR1 SGHRS, CDR2 YFSETQ. This CDR3 contains 15 residues. Trimming took off 1 base at V and 2 bases at J, with 13 bases between the two ends.

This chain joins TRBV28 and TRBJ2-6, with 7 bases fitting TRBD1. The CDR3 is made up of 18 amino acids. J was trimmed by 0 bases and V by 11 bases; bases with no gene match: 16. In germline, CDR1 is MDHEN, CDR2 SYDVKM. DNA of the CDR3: TGTGCCTGCACCCGGGACAGAAGAAAATTCTCTGGGGCCAACGTCCTGACTTTC. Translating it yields CACTRDRRKFSGANVLTF.